This TCR beta chain comes out of a study of cytomegalovirus exposure and HLA in healthy donors. Points from the study as a whole: The study recorded over 150 TCR beta chains that were cytomegalovirus-associated. Donors belonging to an Asian-associated ancestry cluster reportedly showed fewer N-insertions in productive TCRs than the roughly 700-donor mean, according to what a later analysis found. A later analysis showed HLA-associated TCR beta chains outstripping equally common others in clonal expansion.

With V trimmed by 3 bases and J by 2 bases, 3 bases remained unmatched. The CDR3 covers 14 residues. Germline assignment: CDR1 SEHNR and CDR2 FQNEAQ (reference sequence). Comment on this clone: Antigen: not known.

PCR was performed using 60 Vbeta and 13 Jbeta primers. The method was immunoSEQ multiplex PCR; TCRdb's version includes in-frame clones alone and lacks a portion of them. The table lists 65,000 to 85,000 clones. The receptor was isolated from an older woman in good health and CMV-seronegative. The rearrangement joins TRBV7-9 to TRBJ1-2; 7 bases align to TRBD1. Material: PBMCs. The DNA of the CDR3 is TGTGCCAGCAGCTTCTCGACAGGGAACTATGGCTACACCTTC. Encoded protein: CASSFSTGNYGYTF.